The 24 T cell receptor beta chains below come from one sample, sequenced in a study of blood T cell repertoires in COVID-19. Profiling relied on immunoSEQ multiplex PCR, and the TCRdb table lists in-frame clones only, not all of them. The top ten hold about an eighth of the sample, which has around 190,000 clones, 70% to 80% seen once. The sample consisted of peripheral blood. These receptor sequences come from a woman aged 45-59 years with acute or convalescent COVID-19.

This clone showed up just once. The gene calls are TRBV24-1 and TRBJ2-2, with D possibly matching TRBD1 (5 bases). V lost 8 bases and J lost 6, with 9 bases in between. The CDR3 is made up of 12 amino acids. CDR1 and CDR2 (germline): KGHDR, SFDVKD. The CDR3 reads CATNDSSGELFF. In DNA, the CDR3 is TGTGCCACCAATGACAGTTCCGGGGAGCTGTTTTTT.

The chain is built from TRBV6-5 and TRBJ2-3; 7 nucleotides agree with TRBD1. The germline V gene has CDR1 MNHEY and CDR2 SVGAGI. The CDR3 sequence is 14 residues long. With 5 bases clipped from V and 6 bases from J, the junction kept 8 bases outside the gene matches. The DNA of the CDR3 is TGTGCCAGCAGTACAAGGGGGCGTGGGGATACGCAGTATTTT. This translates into CASSTRGRGDTQYF.

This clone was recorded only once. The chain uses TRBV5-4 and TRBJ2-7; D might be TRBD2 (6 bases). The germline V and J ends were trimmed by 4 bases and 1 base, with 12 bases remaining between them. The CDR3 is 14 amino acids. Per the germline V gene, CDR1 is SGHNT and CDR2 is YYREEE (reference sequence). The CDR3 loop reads CASSPRLGSYEQYF. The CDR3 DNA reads TGTGCCAGCAGCCCCCGACTAGGATCCTACGAGCAGTACTTC.

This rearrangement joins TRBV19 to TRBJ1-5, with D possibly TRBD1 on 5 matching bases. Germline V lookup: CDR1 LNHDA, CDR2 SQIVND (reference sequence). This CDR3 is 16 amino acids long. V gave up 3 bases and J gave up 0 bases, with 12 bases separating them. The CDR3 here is CASSIAQVNSNQPQHF. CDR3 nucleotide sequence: TGTGCCAGTAGTATCGCACAGGTCAATAGCAATCAGCCCCAGCATTTT. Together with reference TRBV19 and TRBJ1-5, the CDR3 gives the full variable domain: DGGITQSPKYLFRKEGQNVTLSCEQNLNHDAMYWYRQDPGQGLRLIYYSQIVNDFQKGDIAEGYSVSREKKESFPLTVTSAQKNPTAFYLCASSIAQVNSNQPQHFGDGTRLSIL.

CDR3 in amino acids: CASSLGTGGFGELFF. The DNA for the CDR3 is TGTGCCAGCAGCTTAGGGACAGGGGGCTTCGGGGAGCTGTTTTTT. The rearrangement uses TRBV11-2 and TRBJ2-2; 11 bases align to TRBD1. Germline trimming cut 1 base from V and 7 bases from J; bases unmatched to any gene: 2. The CDR3 runs to 15 residues. Germline V lookup: CDR1 SGHAT, CDR2 FQNNGV.

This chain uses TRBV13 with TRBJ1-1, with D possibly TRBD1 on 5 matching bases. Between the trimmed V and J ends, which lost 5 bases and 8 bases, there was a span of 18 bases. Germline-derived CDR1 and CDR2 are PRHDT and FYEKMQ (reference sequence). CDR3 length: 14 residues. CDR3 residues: CASSTRRGFEEAFF. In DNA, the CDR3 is TGTGCCAGCAGCACGCGCCGGGGGTTCGAGGAAGCTTTCTTT. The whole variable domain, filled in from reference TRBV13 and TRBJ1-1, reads AAGVIQSPRHLIKEKRETATLKCYPIPRHDTVYWYQQGPGQDPQFLISFYEKMQSDKGSIPDRFSAQQFSDYHSELNMSSLELGDSALYFCASSTRRGFEEAFFGQGTRLTVV.

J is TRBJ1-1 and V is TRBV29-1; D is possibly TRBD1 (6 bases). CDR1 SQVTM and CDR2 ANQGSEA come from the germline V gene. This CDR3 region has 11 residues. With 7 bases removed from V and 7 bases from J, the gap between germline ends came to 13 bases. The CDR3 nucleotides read TGCAGCGCTGGTGGACAGCGTGAAGCTTTCTTT. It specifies CSAGGQREAFF.

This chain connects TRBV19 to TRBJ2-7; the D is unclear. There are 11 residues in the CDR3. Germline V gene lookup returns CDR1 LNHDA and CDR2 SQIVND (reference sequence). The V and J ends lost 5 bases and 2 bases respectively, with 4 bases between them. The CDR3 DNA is TGTGCCAGTAGTGACACCTACGAGCAGTACTTC. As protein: CASSDTYEQYF.

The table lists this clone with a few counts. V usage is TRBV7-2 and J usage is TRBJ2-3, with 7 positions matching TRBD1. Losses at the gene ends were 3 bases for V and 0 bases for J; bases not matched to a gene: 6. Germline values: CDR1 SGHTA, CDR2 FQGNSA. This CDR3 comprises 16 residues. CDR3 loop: CASSFHRGRSTDTQYF. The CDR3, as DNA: TGTGCCAGCAGCTTTCACAGGGGTAGGAGCACAGATACGCAGTATTTT.

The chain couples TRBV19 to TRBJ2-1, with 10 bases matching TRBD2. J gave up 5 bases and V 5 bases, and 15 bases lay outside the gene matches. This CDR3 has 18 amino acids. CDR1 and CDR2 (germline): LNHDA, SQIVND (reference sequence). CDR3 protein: CASSAGGLAGVWHNEQFF. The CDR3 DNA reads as TGTGCCAGTAGTGCGGGGGGGCTAGCGGGAGTGTGGCACAATGAGCAGTTCTTC.

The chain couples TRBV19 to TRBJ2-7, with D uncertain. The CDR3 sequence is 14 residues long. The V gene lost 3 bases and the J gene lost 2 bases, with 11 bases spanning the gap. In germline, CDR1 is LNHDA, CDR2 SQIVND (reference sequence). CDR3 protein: CASSIAKSAYEQYF. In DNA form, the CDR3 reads TGTGCCAGTAGTATTGCCAAATCGGCCTACGAGCAGTACTTC. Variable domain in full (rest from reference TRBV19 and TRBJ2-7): DGGITQSPKYLFRKEGQNVTLSCEQNLNHDAMYWYRQDPGQGLRLIYYSQIVNDFQKGDIAEGYSVSREKKESFPLTVTSAQKNPTAFYLCASSIAKSAYEQYFGPGTRLTVT.

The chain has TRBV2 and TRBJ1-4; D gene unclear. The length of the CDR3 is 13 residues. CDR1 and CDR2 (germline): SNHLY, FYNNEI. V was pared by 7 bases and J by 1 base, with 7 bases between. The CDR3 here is CASKRGTNEKLFF. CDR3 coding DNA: TGTGCCAGCAAGAGAGGAACTAATGAAAAACTGTTTTTT.

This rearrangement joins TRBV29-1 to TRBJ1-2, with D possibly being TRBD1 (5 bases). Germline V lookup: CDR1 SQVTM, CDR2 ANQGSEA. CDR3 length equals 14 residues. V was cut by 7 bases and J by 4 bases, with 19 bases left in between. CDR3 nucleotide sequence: TGCAGCGCCGACGAGGCGGGGGATGGCTATGGCTACACCTTC. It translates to CSADEAGDGYGYTF.

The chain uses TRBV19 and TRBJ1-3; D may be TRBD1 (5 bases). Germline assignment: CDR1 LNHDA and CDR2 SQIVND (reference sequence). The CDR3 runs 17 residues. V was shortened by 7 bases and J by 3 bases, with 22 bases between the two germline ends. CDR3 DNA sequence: TGTGCCAGTATCCCCGGAACCGTGCGGGACCTTGGAAACACCATATATTTT. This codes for CASIPGTVRDLGNTIYF.

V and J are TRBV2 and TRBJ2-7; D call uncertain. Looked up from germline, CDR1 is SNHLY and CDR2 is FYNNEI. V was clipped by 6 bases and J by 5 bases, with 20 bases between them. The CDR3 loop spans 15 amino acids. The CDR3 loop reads CASRLQARPANEQYF. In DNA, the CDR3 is TGTGCCAGCAGACTTCAGGCAAGACCAGCTAACGAGCAGTACTTC. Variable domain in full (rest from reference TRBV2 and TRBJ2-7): EPEVTQTPSHQVTQMGQEVILRCVPISNHLYFYWYRQILGQKVEFLVSFYNNEISEKSEIFDDQFSVERPDGSNFTLKIRSTKLEDSAMYFCASRLQARPANEQYFGPGTRLTVT.

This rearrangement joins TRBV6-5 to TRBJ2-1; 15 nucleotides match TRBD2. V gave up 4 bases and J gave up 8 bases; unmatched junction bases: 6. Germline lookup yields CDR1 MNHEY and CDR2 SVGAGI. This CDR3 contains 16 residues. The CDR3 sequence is CASSSGLAGGPDEQFF. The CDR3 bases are TGTGCCAGCAGTTCCGGACTAGCGGGGGGGCCCGATGAGCAGTTCTTC.

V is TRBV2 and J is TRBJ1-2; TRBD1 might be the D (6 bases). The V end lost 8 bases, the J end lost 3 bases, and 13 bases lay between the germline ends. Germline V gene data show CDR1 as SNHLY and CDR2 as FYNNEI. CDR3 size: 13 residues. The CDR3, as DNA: TGTGCCAGCGCGGAGCAGGGGTACTATGGCTACACCTTC. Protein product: CASAEQGYYGYTF. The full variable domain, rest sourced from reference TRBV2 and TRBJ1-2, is EPEVTQTPSHQVTQMGQEVILRCVPISNHLYFYWYRQILGQKVEFLVSFYNNEISEKSEIFDDQFSVERPDGSNFTLKIRSTKLEDSAMYFCASAEQGYYGYTFGSGTRLTVV.

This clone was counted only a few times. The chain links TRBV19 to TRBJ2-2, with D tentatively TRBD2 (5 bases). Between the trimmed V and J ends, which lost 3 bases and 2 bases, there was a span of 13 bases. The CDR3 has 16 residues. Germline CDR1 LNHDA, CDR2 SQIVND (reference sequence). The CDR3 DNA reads TGTGCCAGTAGTATGAGGTCGGCGGGTAACACCGGGGAGCTGTTTTTT. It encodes CASSMRSAGNTGELFF.

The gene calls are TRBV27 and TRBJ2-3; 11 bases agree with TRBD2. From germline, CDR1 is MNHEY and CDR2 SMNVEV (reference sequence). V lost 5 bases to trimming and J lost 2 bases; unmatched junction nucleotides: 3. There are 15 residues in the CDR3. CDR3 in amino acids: CASSPSGGFTDTQYF. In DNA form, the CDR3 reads TGTGCCAGCAGTCCTAGCGGGGGGTTCACAGATACGCAGTATTTT.

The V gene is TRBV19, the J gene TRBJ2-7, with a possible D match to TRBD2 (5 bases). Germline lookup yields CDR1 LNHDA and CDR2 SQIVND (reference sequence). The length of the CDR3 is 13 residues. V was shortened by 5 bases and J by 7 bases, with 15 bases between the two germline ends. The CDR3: CASSAQARGEQYF. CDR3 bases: TGTGCCAGTAGTGCGCAAGCCCGAGGGGAGCAGTACTTC.

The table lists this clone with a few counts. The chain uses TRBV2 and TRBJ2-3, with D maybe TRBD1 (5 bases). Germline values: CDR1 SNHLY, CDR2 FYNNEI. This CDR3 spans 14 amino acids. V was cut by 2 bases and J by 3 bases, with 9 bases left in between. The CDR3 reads CASSELRQTDTQYF. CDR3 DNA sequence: TGTGCCAGCAGTGAACTGAGACAGACAGATACGCAGTATTTT.

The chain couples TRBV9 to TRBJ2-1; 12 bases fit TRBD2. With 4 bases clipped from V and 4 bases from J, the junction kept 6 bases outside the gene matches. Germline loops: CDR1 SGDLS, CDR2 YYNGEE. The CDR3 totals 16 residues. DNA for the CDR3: TGTGCCAGCAGCCTTAGGACTAGCGGGAATTACAATGAGCAGTTCTTC. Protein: CASSLRTSGNYNEQFF. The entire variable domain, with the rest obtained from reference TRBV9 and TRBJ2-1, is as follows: DSGVTQTPKHLITATGQRVTLRCSPRSGDLSVYWYQQSLDQGLQFLIQYYNGEERAKGNILERFSAQQFPDLHSELNLSSLELGDSALYFCASSLRTSGNYNEQFFGPGTRLTVL.

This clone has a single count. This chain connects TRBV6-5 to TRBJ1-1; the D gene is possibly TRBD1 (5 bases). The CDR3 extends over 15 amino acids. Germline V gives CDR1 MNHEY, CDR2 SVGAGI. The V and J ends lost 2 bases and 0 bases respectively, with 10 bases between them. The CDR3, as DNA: TGTGCCAGCAGTTACGCTAGGGGTTTGAACACTGAAGCTTTCTTT. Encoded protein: CASSYARGLNTEAFF.

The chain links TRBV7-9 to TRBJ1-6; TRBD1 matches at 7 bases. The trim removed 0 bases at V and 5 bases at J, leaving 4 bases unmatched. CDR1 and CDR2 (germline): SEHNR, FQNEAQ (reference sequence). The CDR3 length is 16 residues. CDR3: CASSLALQGDNSPLHF. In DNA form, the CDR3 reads TGTGCCAGCAGCTTAGCGCTGCAGGGGGATAATTCACCCCTCCACTTT. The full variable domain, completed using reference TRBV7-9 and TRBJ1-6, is DTGVSQNPRHKITKRGQNVTFRCDPISEHNRLYWYRQTLGQGPEFLTYFQNEAQLEKSRLLSDRFSAERPKGSFSTLEIQRTEQGDSAMYLCASSLALQGDNSPLHFGNGTRLTVT.